This record concerns one T cell receptor (beta chain) sequence. Its antigen is still unknown. Per-base qualities were not stored, and no clone one base away is much larger. Genomic DNA was extracted from sorted cells for sequencing of the TCRbeta CDR3 region. The immunoSEQ Assay was used to sequence the TCRbeta CDR3 regions. What TCRdb holds here is the immuneACCESS table cut down to in-frame rearrangements. Part of the clones is not present; checked against another copy, under half of the missing clones reflect an unresolved V gene, and the others are unexplained. This sample has more than 95,000 clones in its table, and less than 95% of those were observed once. The ten most abundant clones make up about 0.81% of the sample. Patients with a history of autoimmune disease or receiving systemic immunosuppression were excluded from the trial. Peripheral blood for TCR sequencing was drawn from every dose cohort at baseline, at cycle 4 day 1 and at cycle 7 day 1. The samples were taken from a phase I, first-in-human, multicenter, open-label dose-escalation trial of ivuxolimab. Adults with locally advanced or metastatic head and neck squamous cell, hepatocellular, melanoma or renal cell carcinoma were enrolled in the trial. Before TCR sequencing, CD4+ and CD8+ T cells were separately sorted from peripheral blood.

Taken from the germline V gene, the CDR1 and CDR2 loops are KGHSH and LQKENI. V has 2 bases trimmed and J has 4 bases trimmed; junction bases matching no gene number 1. The CDR3, from cysteine to phenylalanine, totals 14 residues. The sequence is cut down to CDR3 DNA, 42 bases in frame from base 1. This specimen comes from a study of OX40 agonist ivuxolimab in advanced cancers. Study-wide context: Ivuxolimab, which targeted the costimulatory receptor OX40 (CD134), was an agonistic, fully human IgG2 monoclonal antibody. In the dose-escalation cohort, roughly 80% of patients were male, and the mean age was approximately 60 years, with a range of about 20 to 79. Intravenous ivuxolimab was administered to patients every 2 weeks at six dose levels: 0.01, 0.1, 0.3, 1.5, 3 and 10 mg/kg. Prior anti-PD-1, anti-PD-L1 or anti-CTLA-4 therapy was permitted, and approximately 41% of dose-escalation patients had received checkpoint inhibitors. The purpose of peripheral TCRbeta sequencing was to test whether ivuxolimab changed TCR sequence diversity and led to clonal T-cell expansion. Partial responses were achieved by three dose-escalation patients, of whom one had hepatocellular carcinoma and two had cutaneous melanoma. The paper describes the monotherapy dose-escalation part (N of about 55 patients) of the phase I trial of ivuxolimab. Of the roughly 50 dose-escalation patients, hepatocellular carcinoma was present in 19, melanoma in approximately 15, renal cell carcinoma in 9 and head and neck cancer in 9. Study-wide conclusions, independent of this receptor: Antigen specificity was not determined for the clonally expanded peripheral T cells. At doses of 0.1 to 3.0 mg/kg, clonal expansion of both CD4+ and CD8+ blood T cells was observed from baseline to week 6. Low levels of normalized T-cell clonal expansion were also shown by some nonresponding patients. In partial responders in the 0.1-3.0 mg/kg groups, normalized peripheral clonal expansion was found to be among the lowest, especially among CD8+ T cells. On average, CD8+ T cells showed more expanded clones than CD4+ T cells after ivuxolimab.

Material: CD4+ or CD8+ T cells sorted from blood, obtained in a trial of the OX40 agonist ivuxolimab. This receptor was taken from an adult with an advanced solid tumor such as melanoma, head and neck, liver or kidney cancer. The rearrangement combines TRBV18 with TRBJ1-2; 10 junctional bases match TRBD1. The CDR3 in this case is CASSPDRGPYGYTF. The nucleotide sequence reads as follows: TGTGCCAGCTCACCAGACAGGGGGCCCTATGGCTACACCTTC.